A single sample gave rise to the 3 T cell receptor beta chains below, sequenced in a study of type 1 regulatory T cells. Their target antigens are unknown. TCRdb called the reads again in MiXCR, with one record for every CDR3 protein. The sample has approximately 3,300 distinct CDR3 sequences; roughly 8% are singletons. Source material: cultured T cells, either the whole culture or a sorted T cell fraction (not recorded which). These receptors were obtained from a human donor in good health.

This clonotype qualifies as medium-sized. This chain links TRBV9 with TRBJ2-2, with TRBD1 as a possible D gene (7 bases). CDR3 size: 14 residues. The germline V gene has CDR1 SGDLS and CDR2 YYNGEE. Trimming cost V 3 bases and J 6 bases, with 12 bases left between them. CDR3 loop: CASSEGQRAGELFF. The DNA for the CDR3 is TGTGCCAGCAGCGAGGGACAGCGGGCCGGGGAGCTGTTTTTT. Complete variable domain (other parts from reference TRBV9 and TRBJ2-2): DSGVTQTPKHLITATGQRVTLRCSPRSGDLSVYWYQQSLDQGLQFLIQYYNGEERAKGNILERFSAQQFPDLHSELNLSSLELGDSALYFCASSEGQRAGELFFGEGSRLTVL.

On this clonotype itself: Its ends do not fully match the called genes, so a read error is possible. The gene calls are TRBV5-1 and TRBJ1-5; 8 bases are a match to TRBD1. Germline V gene sequence: CDR1 SGHRS, CDR2 YFSETQ. This CDR3 has 15 amino acids. In DNA, the CDR3 is TGCGCCAGCAGCCGGACAGGGAACGGGAATCATCCCCAGCATTTT. This codes for CASSRTGNGNHPQHF.

This clonotype is labeled medium-sized (0.01 to 0.1%). The chain combines TRBV29-1 with TRBJ2-3; 8 nucleotides agree with TRBD2. V trimming: 3 bases; J trimming: 0 bases; junction bases outside the gene matches: 11. Germline V CDR1 and CDR2: SQVTM, ANQGSEA. This CDR3 contains 17 residues. The CDR3 protein is CSVEGTSSFASTDTQYF. In DNA form, the CDR3 reads TGCAGCGTTGAGGGGACTAGTTCCTTCGCTAGCACAGATACGCAGTATTTT.